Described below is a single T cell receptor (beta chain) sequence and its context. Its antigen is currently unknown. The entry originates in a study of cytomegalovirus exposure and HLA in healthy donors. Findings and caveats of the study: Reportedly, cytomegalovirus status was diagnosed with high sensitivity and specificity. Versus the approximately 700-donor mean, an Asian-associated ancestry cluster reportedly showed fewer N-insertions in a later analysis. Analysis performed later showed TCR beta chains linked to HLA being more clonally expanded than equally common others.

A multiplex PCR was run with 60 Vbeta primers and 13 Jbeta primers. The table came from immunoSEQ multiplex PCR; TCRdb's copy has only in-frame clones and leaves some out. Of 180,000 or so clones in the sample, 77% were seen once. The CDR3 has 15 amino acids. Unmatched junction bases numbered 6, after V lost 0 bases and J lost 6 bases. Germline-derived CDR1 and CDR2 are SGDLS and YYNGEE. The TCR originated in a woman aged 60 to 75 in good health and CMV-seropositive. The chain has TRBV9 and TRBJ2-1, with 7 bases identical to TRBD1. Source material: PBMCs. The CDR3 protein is CASSVGPGGINEQFF. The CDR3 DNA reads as TGTGCCAGCAGCGTAGGCCCAGGGGGAATCAATGAGCAGTTCTTC.